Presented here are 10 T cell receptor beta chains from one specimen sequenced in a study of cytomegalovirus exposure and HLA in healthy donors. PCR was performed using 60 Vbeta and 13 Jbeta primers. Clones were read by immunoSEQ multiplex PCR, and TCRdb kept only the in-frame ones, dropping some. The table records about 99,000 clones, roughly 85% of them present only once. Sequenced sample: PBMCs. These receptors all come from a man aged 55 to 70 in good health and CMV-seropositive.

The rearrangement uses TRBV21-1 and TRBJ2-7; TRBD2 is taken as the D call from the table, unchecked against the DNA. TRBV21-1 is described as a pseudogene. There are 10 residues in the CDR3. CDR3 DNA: TGTGCCAGCAGCTCGGAGGAGCAGTACTTC. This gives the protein CASSSEEQYF.

The CDR3 reads CASSLAGTSPLHF. CDR3 coding DNA: TGTGCCAGCAGCTTGGCGGGGACCTCACCCCTCCACTTT. J is TRBJ1-6 and V is TRBV11-2; perhaps TRBD1 as D (5 bases). This CDR3 comprises 13 residues. Germline values: CDR1 SGHAT, CDR2 FQNNGV. V was clipped by 3 bases and J by 10 bases, with 10 bases between them.

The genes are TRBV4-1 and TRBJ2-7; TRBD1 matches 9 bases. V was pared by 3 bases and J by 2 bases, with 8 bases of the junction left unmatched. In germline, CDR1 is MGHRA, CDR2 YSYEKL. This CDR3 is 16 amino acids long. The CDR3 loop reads CASSQAPGQGTYEQYF. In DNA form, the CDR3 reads TGCGCCAGCAGCCAGGCCCCGGGACAGGGTACCTACGAGCAGTACTTC.

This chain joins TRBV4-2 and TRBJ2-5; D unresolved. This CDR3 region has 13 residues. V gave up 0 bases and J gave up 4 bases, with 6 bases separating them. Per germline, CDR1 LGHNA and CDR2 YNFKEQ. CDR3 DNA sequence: TGTGCCAGCAGCCAAGATCTCCGAGAGACCCAGTACTTC. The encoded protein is CASSQDLRETQYF.

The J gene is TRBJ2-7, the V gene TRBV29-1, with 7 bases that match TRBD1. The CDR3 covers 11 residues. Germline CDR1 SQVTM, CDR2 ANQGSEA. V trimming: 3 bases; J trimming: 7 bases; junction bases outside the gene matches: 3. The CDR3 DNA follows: TGCAGCGTTGAGAGGGGGCGAGAGCAGTACTTC. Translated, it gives CSVERGREQYF.

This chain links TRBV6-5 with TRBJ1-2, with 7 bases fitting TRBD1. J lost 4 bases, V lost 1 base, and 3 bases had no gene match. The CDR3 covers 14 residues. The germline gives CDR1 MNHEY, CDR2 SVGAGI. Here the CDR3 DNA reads TGTGCCAGCAGTTACTTCAGGGGGAGCTATGGCTACACCTTC. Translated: CASSYFRGSYGYTF.

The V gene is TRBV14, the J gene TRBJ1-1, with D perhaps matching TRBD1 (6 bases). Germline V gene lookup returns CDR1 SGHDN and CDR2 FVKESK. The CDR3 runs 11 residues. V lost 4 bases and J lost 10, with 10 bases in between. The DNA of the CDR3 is TGTGCCAGCAGCCCAGGGGCAGGAGCTTTCTTT. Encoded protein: CASSPGAGAFF.

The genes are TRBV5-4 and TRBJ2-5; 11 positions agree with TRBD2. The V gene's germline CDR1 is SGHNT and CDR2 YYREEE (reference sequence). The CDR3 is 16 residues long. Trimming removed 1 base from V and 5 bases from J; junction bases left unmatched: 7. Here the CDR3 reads CASSLSSGGAVETQYF. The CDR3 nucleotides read TGTGCCAGCAGCTTGAGTAGCGGGGGGGCGGTGGAGACCCAGTACTTC.

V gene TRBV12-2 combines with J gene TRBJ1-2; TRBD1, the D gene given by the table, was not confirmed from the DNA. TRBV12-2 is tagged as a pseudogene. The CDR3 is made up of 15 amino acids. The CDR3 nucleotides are TGTGCAAGTCGCTCAACAGGGGGCCGAATCTATGGCTACACCTTC. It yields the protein CASRSTGGRIYGYTF.

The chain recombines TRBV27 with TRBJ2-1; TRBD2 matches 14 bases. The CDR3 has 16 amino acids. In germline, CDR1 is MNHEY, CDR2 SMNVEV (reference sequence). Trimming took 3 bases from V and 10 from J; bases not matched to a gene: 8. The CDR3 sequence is CASSFSGTSGGGEQFF. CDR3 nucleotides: TGTGCCAGCAGTTTTTCCGGGACTAGCGGGGGCGGGGAGCAGTTCTTC.